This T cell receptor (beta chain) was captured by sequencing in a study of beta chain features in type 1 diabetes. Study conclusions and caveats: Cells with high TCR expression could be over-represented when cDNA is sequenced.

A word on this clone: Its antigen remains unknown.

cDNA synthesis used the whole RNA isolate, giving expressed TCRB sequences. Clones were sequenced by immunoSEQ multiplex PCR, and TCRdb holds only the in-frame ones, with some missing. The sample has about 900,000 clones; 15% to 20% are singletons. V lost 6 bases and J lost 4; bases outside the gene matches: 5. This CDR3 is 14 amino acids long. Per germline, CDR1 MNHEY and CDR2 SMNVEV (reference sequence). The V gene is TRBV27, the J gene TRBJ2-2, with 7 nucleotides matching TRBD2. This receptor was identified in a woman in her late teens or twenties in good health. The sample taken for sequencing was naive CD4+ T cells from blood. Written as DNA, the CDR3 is TGTGCCAGCAGCGGAGCGGGAAGCACCGGGGAGCTGTTTTTT. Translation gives CASSGAGSTGELFF.